The 26 T cell receptor beta chains reported below all come from one sample, sequenced in a study of blood T cell repertoires in COVID-19. TCRdb's copy holds only in-frame clones and misses some; the assay was immunoSEQ multiplex PCR. The repertoire holds about 460,000 clones, with approximately 86% as singletons. Material: PBMCs or T cells enriched from blood (not recorded which). The receptor source for this set is a woman aged 60-75 years who had recovered from COVID-19.

The chain is built from TRBV5-4 and TRBJ1-6; 9 bases match TRBD1. V lost 1 base, J lost 8 bases, and 16 bases stayed unmatched. CDR1 and CDR2 (germline): SGHNT, YYREEE (reference sequence). The CDR3 is 19 amino acids. The CDR3 DNA sequence: TGTGCCAGCAGCTTGTGGGAATGGCAGGGACAGGGAACGGATTCACCCCTCCACTTT. Amino acid sequence: CASSLWEWQGQGTDSPLHF.

V and J are TRBV5-1 and TRBJ1-1; 10 nucleotides align to TRBD1. The CDR3 runs to 17 residues. The germline V gene encodes CDR1 SGHRS and CDR2 YFSETQ. With 0 bases clipped from V and 2 bases from J, the junction kept 7 bases outside the gene matches. The CDR3 region has the DNA TGCGCCAGCAGCTTGGAAGGGGACAGGGGACCCAACACTGAAGCTTTCTTT. Its translation: CASSLEGDRGPNTEAFF.

This rearrangement joins TRBV9 to TRBJ1-5; D gene uncertain. Germline CDR1 is SGDLS and CDR2 is YYNGEE. This CDR3 is 15 amino acids long. Trimming took 0 bases from V and 2 from J, leaving 9 bases between them. This CDR3 is CASSVGFGGNQPQHF. CDR3 nucleotides: TGTGCCAGCAGCGTAGGGTTCGGGGGCAATCAGCCCCAGCATTTT.

This sequence joins TRBV11-3 and TRBJ1-4, with TRBD1 as a possible D gene (6 bases). From germline, CDR1 is SGHNT and CDR2 YENEEA. CDR3 length: 12 residues. With 5 bases removed from V and 11 bases from J, the gap between germline ends came to 12 bases. CDR3 loop: CASSQGPGKLFF. DNA for the CDR3: TGTGCCAGCAGCCAGGGGCCGGGGAAACTGTTTTTT.

This rearrangement joins TRBV5-8 to TRBJ1-2; D not resolved. V lost 3 bases and J 0 bases, leaving 9 bases between the germline ends. The CDR3 has 14 amino acids. CDR1 is SGHTS, CDR2 YDEGEE, per germline. CDR3 in amino acids: CASSWRYTNYGYTF. CDR3 nucleotides: TGTGCCAGCAGCTGGAGGTACACTAACTATGGCTACACCTTC. Combining the CDR3 with reference TRBV5-8 and TRBJ1-2 gives the whole variable domain EAGVTQSPTHLIKTRGQQATLRCSPISGHTSVYWYQQALGLGLQFLLWYDEGEERNRGNFPPRFSGRQFPNYSSELNVNALELEDSALYLCASSWRYTNYGYTFGSGTRLTVV.

The genes are TRBV27 and TRBJ2-5, with TRBD2 matching over 9 bases. Germline V CDR1 and CDR2: MNHEY, SMNVEV (reference sequence). The CDR3 loop spans 16 amino acids. The J segment lost 5 bases and the V segment lost 2 bases, leaving 9 bases of the junction unmatched. CDR3 nucleotides: TGTGCCAGCAGTTTACAGTCTAGCGGGGCCTCGGAGACCCAGTACTTC. Translated, it gives CASSLQSSGASETQYF.

This chain uses TRBV19 with TRBJ2-7, with D perhaps matching TRBD2 (7 bases). Germline CDR1 reads LNHDA; CDR2 reads SQIVND (reference sequence). There are 15 residues in the CDR3. The V gene lost 3 bases and the J gene lost 1 base, with 13 bases spanning the gap. Written as DNA, the CDR3 is TGTGCCAGTAGTATCGAGGGGGGGATTTCCTACGAGCAGTACTTC. This encodes CASSIEGGISYEQYF.

The genes are TRBV7-9 and TRBJ1-6; TRBD1 matches 8 bases. The V gene end was trimmed by 5 bases and the J gene end by 9 bases; junction bases not matched to a gene: 12. The length of the CDR3 is 16 residues. The germline V gene has CDR1 SEHNR and CDR2 FQNEAQ (reference sequence). The CDR3 loop reads CASSLPTGGRSSPLHF. The CDR3 DNA reads as TGTGCCAGCAGCCTACCAACAGGGGGACGGAGTTCACCCCTCCACTTT. Full variable domain (missing parts from reference TRBV7-9 and TRBJ1-6): DTGVSQNPRHKITKRGQNVTFRCDPISEHNRLYWYRQTLGQGPEFLTYFQNEAQLEKSRLLSDRFSAERPKGSFSTLEIQRTEQGDSAMYLCASSLPTGGRSSPLHFGNGTRLTVT.

The V and J genes are TRBV18 and TRBJ2-1; TRBD1 aligns across 10 bases. Unmatched junction bases numbered 13, after V lost 6 bases and J lost 2 bases. Germline values: CDR1 KGHSH, CDR2 LQKENI. The CDR3 length is 18 residues. The CDR3 is CASSGQGTSLEAYNEQFF. The CDR3 coding sequence is TGTGCCAGCTCGGGACAGGGGACGAGTCTTGAGGCCTACAATGAGCAGTTCTTC.

This chain uses TRBV27 with TRBJ1-2; TRBD1 matches 7 bases. The V segment lost 6 bases and the J segment 1 base; nucleotides outside the gene matches: 5. The CDR3 sequence is 14 residues long. Germline-derived CDR1 and CDR2 are MNHEY and SMNVEV (reference sequence). The CDR3 loop is CASRPTGHNYGYTF. The CDR3 nucleotides read TGTGCCAGCAGGCCGACAGGGCATAACTATGGCTACACCTTC.

The count of this clone is one. V and J are TRBV24-1 and TRBJ2-1; 8 nucleotides agree with TRBD1. With 7 bases clipped from V and 7 bases from J, the junction kept 8 bases outside the gene matches. Germline CDR1 is KGHDR and CDR2 is SFDVKD. This CDR3 spans 14 amino acids. The CDR3: CATRARGRINEQFF. CDR3 DNA: TGTGCCACCAGGGCCAGGGGGCGGATTAATGAGCAGTTCTTC.

The rearrangement uses TRBV2 and TRBJ1-6; D not certain. CDR1 and CDR2 (germline): SNHLY, FYNNEI. This CDR3 is 13 amino acids long. The V end lost 4 bases, the J end lost 14 bases, and 15 bases lay between the germline ends. This CDR3 reads CASSGAALRALHF. For the CDR3, the DNA is TGTGCCAGCAGTGGTGCAGCCTTGAGGGCCCTCCACTTT. Together with reference TRBV2 and TRBJ1-6, the CDR3 gives the full variable domain: EPEVTQTPSHQVTQMGQEVILRCVPISNHLYFYWYRQILGQKVEFLVSFYNNEISEKSEIFDDQFSVERPDGSNFTLKIRSTKLEDSAMYFCASSGAALRALHFGNGTRLTVT.

This clone was observed a few times. The chain combines TRBV27 with TRBJ1-1; D possibly corresponds to TRBD1 (5 bases). Germline CDR1 and CDR2: MNHEY and SMNVEV (reference sequence). There are 15 residues in the CDR3. V lost 3 bases and J lost 0, with 11 bases in between. CDR3 DNA: TGTGCCAGCAGTTTCTCCTTGGACATGAACACTGAAGCTTTCTTT. It codes for CASSFSLDMNTEAFF.

J is TRBJ1-6 and V is TRBV27, with D tentatively TRBD1 (5 bases). There are 14 residues in the CDR3. The V end was cut by 3 bases, the J end by 7 bases, with 10 bases between. Germline lookup yields CDR1 MNHEY and CDR2 SMNVEV (reference sequence). This CDR3 reads CASSLGPKNSPLHF. CDR3 in DNA: TGTGCCAGCAGTTTGGGGCCAAAGAATTCACCCCTCCACTTT.

This chain uses TRBV11-3 with TRBJ1-4; TRBD1 agrees at 9 bases. This CDR3 is built from 16 residues. The germline V gene encodes CDR1 SGHNT and CDR2 YENEEA. Losses at the gene ends were 5 bases for V and 1 base for J; bases not matched to a gene: 5. The CDR3 nucleotides read TGTGCCAGCAGCCGCGCGGACAGGGGAACTAATGAAAAACTGTTTTTT. Translated: CASSRADRGTNEKLFF. The full variable domain, in which reference TRBV11-3 and TRBJ1-4 provide the parts outside the CDR3, is EAGVVQSPRYKIIEKKQPVAFWCNPISGHNTLYWYLQNLGQGPELLIRYENEEAVDDSQLPKDRFSAERLKGVDSTLKIQPAELGDSAVYLCASSRADRGTNEKLFFGSGTQLSVL.

This clone showed up just a few times. The rearrangement links TRBV5-1 to TRBJ2-3; TRBD1 agrees at 7 bases. The CDR3 has 14 residues. V lost 3 bases, J lost 4 bases, and 5 bases stayed unmatched. Germline values: CDR1 SGHRS, CDR2 YFSETQ. The CDR3 sequence is CASSSNQGADTQYF. The CDR3 region has the DNA TGCGCCAGCAGCTCCAATCAGGGGGCAGATACGCAGTATTTT.

V gene TRBV2 combines with J gene TRBJ1-5, with D unresolved. The V end was cut by 4 bases, the J end by 6 bases, with 16 bases between. The CDR3 is 15 amino acids. From germline, CDR1 is SNHLY and CDR2 FYNNEI. The CDR3 sequence: CASSGTGATGQPQHF. Here the CDR3 DNA reads TGTGCCAGCAGTGGGACGGGAGCAACGGGTCAGCCCCAGCATTTT.

The chain employs TRBV30 and TRBJ1-2; tentative D call: TRBD1 (6 bases). The CDR3 runs to 13 residues. The germline V gene encodes CDR1 GTSNPN and CDR2 SVGIG (reference sequence). Trimming cost V 2 bases and J 4 bases, with 11 bases left between them. The CDR3 sequence: CAWSTGLAYGYTF. CDR3 in DNA: TGTGCCTGGAGTACAGGGCTCGCCTATGGCTACACCTTC.

The V gene is TRBV5-1, the J gene TRBJ2-5; 9 bases match TRBD2. V dropped 0 bases and J dropped 1; count of bases not matched to a gene: 4. The CDR3 covers 16 residues. CDR1 and CDR2 (germline): SGHRS, YFSETQ. Written as DNA, the CDR3 is TGCGCCAGCAGCTTGGTGGTGCGGGGGGGCCAAGAGACCCAGTACTTC. Protein sequence: CASSLVVRGGQETQYF.

The chain recombines TRBV6-5 with TRBJ1-5; maybe TRBD1 (5 bases). Deletions cut 7 bases from V and 2 bases from J, with 9 bases between. The CDR3 spans 13 residues. Germline loops: CDR1 MNHEY, CDR2 SVGAGI. CDR3 nucleotide sequence: TGTGCCAGCAAAGACAGTGGCAATCAGCCCCAGCATTTT. This encodes CASKDSGNQPQHF.

The chain is built from TRBV2 and TRBJ2-1; weak D call: TRBD2 (5 bases). This CDR3 region has 13 residues. The V gene lost 7 bases and the J gene lost 5 bases, with 12 bases spanning the gap. Germline V CDR1 and CDR2: SNHLY, FYNNEI. CDR3 amino acids: CASKGGRNNEQFF. For the CDR3, the DNA is TGTGCCAGCAAAGGCGGGCGAAACAATGAGCAGTTCTTC.

The chain recombines TRBV12-3 or TRBV12-4 with TRBJ1-1; D is ambiguous. CDR3 length: 11 amino acids. The ends were cut back, 7 bases at V and 4 bases at J, with 7 bases in the middle. The chain's CDR3 is CASTLRTEAFF. CDR3 in DNA: TGTGCCAGCACCCTGCGCACTGAAGCTTTCTTT.

The chain is built from TRBV19 and TRBJ1-6; possible D gene TRBD1, 6 bases. Germline loops: CDR1 LNHDA, CDR2 SQIVND (reference sequence). CDR3 length: 14 residues. Trimming shortened V by 3 bases and J by 5 bases, and 8 bases separated the two germline ends. CDR3 nucleotide sequence: TGTGCCAGTAGTATTTGGGACAATAATTCACCCCTCCACTTT. This sequence encodes CASSIWDNNSPLHF.

This sequence joins TRBV28 and TRBJ2-7; no firm D call. The CDR3 loop spans 14 amino acids. CDR1 and CDR2 (germline): MDHEN, SYDVKM. Trimming took 4 bases from V and 5 from J, leaving 15 bases between them. CDR3 in amino acids: CASSSRNFVNEQYF. CDR3 bases: TGTGCCAGCAGTTCCAGGAATTTCGTAAACGAGCAGTACTTC.

The chain joins TRBV9 to TRBJ2-6, with 7 nucleotides matching TRBD1. Germline trimming cut 4 bases from V and 1 base from J; bases unmatched to any gene: 11. This CDR3 is 18 amino acids long. Looked up from germline, CDR1 is SGDLS and CDR2 is YYNGEE. The CDR3 sequence: CASSPRGTNRSGANVLTF. Here the CDR3 DNA reads TGTGCCAGCAGCCCCAGGGGGACAAACCGTTCTGGGGCCAACGTCCTGACTTTC. The variable domain in full, with the rest retrieved from reference TRBV9 and TRBJ2-6, is DSGVTQTPKHLITATGQRVTLRCSPRSGDLSVYWYQQSLDQGLQFLIQYYNGEERAKGNILERFSAQQFPDLHSELNLSSLELGDSALYFCASSPRGTNRSGANVLTFGAGSRLTVL.

A few counts support this clone. The gene calls are TRBV6-5 and TRBJ2-7; D possibly corresponds to TRBD2 (5 bases). Germline assignment: CDR1 MNHEY and CDR2 SVGAGI. The V end lost 7 bases, the J end lost 6 bases, and 16 bases lay between the germline ends. The CDR3 loop spans 13 amino acids. The CDR3: CASIPSGVGEQYF. For the CDR3, the DNA is TGTGCCAGCATTCCCTCCGGGGTTGGCGAGCAGTACTTC.